This TCR beta chain was captured by sequencing in a study of Ad26.COV2.S vaccination and SARS-CoV-2 variants. The overall study: In the study, Ad26.COV2.S was injected intramuscularly once, or twice 56 days apart.

Study conclusions and caveats: Quantification of TCR breadth and depth may have yielded underestimates of total T cell responses. Placebo recipients had lower spike-specific TCR breadth than vaccine recipients.

Specified treatment: some 20 received Ad26.COV2.S at low or high dose, single or two shots; roughly five received placebo; per-sample allocation not given. Vaccine and placebo recipients were sampled on day 63 after the first injection. Recruitment in Boston yielded a donor of adult age, 18-55 years. This CDR3 contains 12 residues. From germline, CDR1 is SQVTM and CDR2 ANQGSEA. This clone is a singleton in its sample. Its matching antigen is unknown. This same CDR3 is encoded by further DNA sequences in the sample. Here immunoSEQ multiplex PCR was the method, and the copy in TCRdb shows in-frame clones only, minus some. The data contain 240,000 or so clones, 85% to 90% of them singletons.

The source was peripheral blood, collected in a trial of Ad26.COV2.S vaccine versus placebo. The source of this sequence is a person aged 18 to 59 who received the Ad26.COV2.S COVID-19 vaccine or a placebo. The chain carries TRBV29-1 and TRBJ2-7, with TRBD1 identical over 9 bases. The CDR3 spells CSAGTGTYEQYF. The CDR3 nucleotides read TGCAGTGCCGGGACAGGGACCTACGAGCAGTACTTC.